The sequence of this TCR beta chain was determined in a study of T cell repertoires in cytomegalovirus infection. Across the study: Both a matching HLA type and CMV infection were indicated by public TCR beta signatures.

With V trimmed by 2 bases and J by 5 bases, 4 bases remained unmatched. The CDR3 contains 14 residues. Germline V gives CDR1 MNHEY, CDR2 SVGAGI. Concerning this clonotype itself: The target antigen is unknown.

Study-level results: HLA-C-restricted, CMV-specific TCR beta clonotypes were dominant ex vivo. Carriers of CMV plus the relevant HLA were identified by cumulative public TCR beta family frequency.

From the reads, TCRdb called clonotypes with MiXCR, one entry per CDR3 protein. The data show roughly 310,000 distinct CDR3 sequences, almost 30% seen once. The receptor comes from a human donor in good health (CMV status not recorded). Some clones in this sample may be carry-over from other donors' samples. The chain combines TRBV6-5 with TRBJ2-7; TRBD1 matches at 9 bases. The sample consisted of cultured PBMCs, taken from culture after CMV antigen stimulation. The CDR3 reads CASSYGDRDHEQYF. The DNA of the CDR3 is TGTGCCAGCAGTTACGGGGACAGGGACCACGAGCAGTACTTC.